Presented here are 21 T cell receptor beta chains from one specimen sequenced in a study of memory B cells and T cells in multiple sclerosis. Antigens of these TCRs are unknown. Separate sequencing covered autoproliferating (CFSE-dim) and non-proliferating (CFSE-high) T cells from stimulus-free culture. Cultures began with roughly 49 million CFSE-labeled PBMCs, unstimulated for under 8 days, with replicate wells pooled. Profiling relied on immunoSEQ multiplex PCR, and the TCRdb table lists in-frame clones only, not all of them. The top ten hold about 1.1% of the sample, which has about 45,000 clones, approximately 80% seen once. Sequencing was performed on PBMCs from blood kept in culture. The receptor set was obtained from a human donor with multiple sclerosis.

This clone was seen only a few times. The chain is built from TRBV30 and TRBJ2-5; tentatively, D is TRBD1 (5 bases). Germline V CDR1 and CDR2: GTSNPN, SVGIG (reference sequence). The CDR3 totals 12 residues. V was shortened by 0 bases and J by 7 bases, with 9 bases between the two germline ends. CDR3 in amino acids: CAWSVNTGTQYF. The CDR3 DNA follows: TGTGCCTGGAGTGTAAACACAGGGACCCAGTACTTC. Complete variable domain (other parts from reference TRBV30 and TRBJ2-5): SQTIHQWPATLVQPVGSPLSLECTVEGTSNPNLYWYRQAAGRGLQLLFYSVGIGQISSEVPQNLSASRPQDRQFILSSKKLLLSDSGFYLCAWSVNTGTQYFGPGTRLLVL.

The CDR3 DNA sequence: TGTGCCAGCAGTGTGCCGGGACAATATAATTCACCCCTCCACTTT. It encodes CASSVPGQYNSPLHF. The rearrangement uses TRBV5-5 and TRBJ1-6; D perhaps matches TRBD1 (6 bases). The germline gives CDR1 SGHKS, CDR2 YYEKEE (reference sequence). V was cut by 5 bases and J by 4 bases, with 13 bases left in between. This CDR3 has 15 residues.

J is TRBJ1-1 and V is TRBV9; D not certain. Between the trimmed V and J ends, which lost 3 bases and 11 bases, there was a span of 20 bases. The CDR3 is 14 residues long. Germline V gene sequence: CDR1 SGDLS, CDR2 YYNGEE. CDR3 in amino acids: CASSAWAPGYEAFF. Here the CDR3 DNA reads TGTGCCAGCAGCGCTTGGGCCCCGGGTTACGAGGCTTTCTTT.

The gene calls are TRBV7-9 and TRBJ1-1; possibly TRBD1 for D (6 bases). The CDR3 totals 14 residues. The germline V and J ends were trimmed by 6 bases and 5 bases, with 16 bases remaining between them. CDR1 SEHNR and CDR2 FQNEAQ come from the germline V gene (reference sequence). DNA for the CDR3: TGTGCCAGCAGAATTTCCCAGGGGAATACTGAAGCTTTCTTT. Residues: CASRISQGNTEAFF. Full variable domain (remainder filled in from reference TRBV7-9 and TRBJ1-1): DTGVSQNPRHKITKRGQNVTFRCDPISEHNRLYWYRQTLGQGPEFLTYFQNEAQLEKSRLLSDRFSAERPKGSFSTLEIQRTEQGDSAMYLCASRISQGNTEAFFGQGTRLTVV.

This chain links TRBV6-1 with TRBJ2-7; no firm D call. V was shortened by 3 bases and J by 6 bases, with 15 bases between the two germline ends. The CDR3 contains 14 residues. Germline V lookup: CDR1 MNHNS, CDR2 SASEGT. The CDR3 coding sequence is TGTGCCAGCAGTGATTCGCGAGCGCTCCGCGAGCAGTACTTC. It specifies CASSDSRALREQYF.

This chain links TRBV6-1 with TRBJ2-2; 10 bases agree with TRBD2. This CDR3 comprises 15 residues. Germline CDR1 and CDR2: MNHNS and SASEGT. The ends lost 6 bases at V and 4 bases at J; junction bases unmatched: 5. The CDR3 DNA sequence: TGTGCCAGCAGAACTAGACTAGCGGGCACCGGGGAGCTGTTTTTT. Amino acids: CASRTRLAGTGELFF.

V is TRBV30 and J is TRBJ1-2, with unresolved D. The ends were cut back, 5 bases at V and 8 bases at J, with 12 bases in the middle. CDR1 is GTSNPN, CDR2 SVGIG, per germline (reference sequence). CDR3 length: 11 amino acids. In DNA, the CDR3 is TGTGCCTGGGGTCCCGTCCGAGGCTACACCTTC. Translated, it gives CAWGPVRGYTF. The whole variable domain, filled in from reference TRBV30 and TRBJ1-2, reads SQTIHQWPATLVQPVGSPLSLECTVEGTSNPNLYWYRQAAGRGLQLLFYSVGIGQISSEVPQNLSASRPQDRQFILSSKKLLLSDSGFYLCAWGPVRGYTFGSGTRLTVV.

The gene calls are TRBV25-1 and TRBJ1-1, with 10 bases aligning to TRBD1. Germline V lookup: CDR1 MGHDK, CDR2 SYGVNS. The ends lost 4 bases at V and 5 bases at J; junction bases unmatched: 4. This CDR3 region has 14 residues. The CDR3 DNA reads TGTGCCAGCAGTGTCCGGGACAGGGGTACTGAAGCTTTCTTT. This encodes CASSVRDRGTEAFF.

The chain is built from TRBV9 and TRBJ1-1; 12 bases are a match to TRBD1. Unmatched junction bases numbered 13, after V lost 3 bases and J lost 1 base. The CDR3 runs to 19 residues. Germline V CDR1 and CDR2: SGDLS, YYNGEE. CDR3 nucleotides: TGTGCCAGCAGCGCGATTCCCCCGGGACAGGGGGCACCGAACACTGAAGCTTTCTTT. Protein sequence: CASSAIPPGQGAPNTEAFF.

This chain connects TRBV9 to TRBJ2-1; possibly TRBD1 or TRBD2 for D (6 bases each). The CDR3 spans 11 residues. Germline values: CDR1 SGDLS, CDR2 YYNGEE. V was pared by 3 bases and J by 9 bases, with 7 bases between. The CDR3 is CASSGGAEQFF. The DNA of the CDR3 is TGTGCCAGCAGCGGGGGGGCTGAGCAGTTCTTC.

The chain has TRBV2 and TRBJ2-7; 9 nucleotides match TRBD1. Germline lookup yields CDR1 SNHLY and CDR2 FYNNEI. The CDR3 loop spans 16 amino acids. V lost 7 bases and J lost 0; bases outside the gene matches: 10. CDR3 residues: CASTEVGQGVSYEQYF. CDR3 DNA sequence: TGTGCCAGCACCGAAGTGGGACAGGGTGTCTCCTACGAGCAGTACTTC. Together with reference TRBV2 and TRBJ2-7, the CDR3 gives the full variable domain: EPEVTQTPSHQVTQMGQEVILRCVPISNHLYFYWYRQILGQKVEFLVSFYNNEISEKSEIFDDQFSVERPDGSNFTLKIRSTKLEDSAMYFCASTEVGQGVSYEQYFGPGTRLTVT.

V gene TRBV7-9 combines with J gene TRBJ2-3; no clear D gene. The V gene's germline CDR1 is SEHNR and CDR2 FQNEAQ (reference sequence). This CDR3 is built from 13 residues. The V and J ends lost 5 bases and 4 bases respectively, with 10 bases between them. CDR3 in DNA: TGTGCCAGCAGCCGCCGAGACTCAGATACGCAGTATTTT. Its protein is CASSRRDSDTQYF.

The genes are TRBV20-1 and TRBJ1-2, with D perhaps TRBD1 (5 bases). Per the germline V gene, CDR1 is DFQATT and CDR2 is SNEGSKA (reference sequence). There are 11 residues in the CDR3. CDR3 sequence (DNA): TGCAGCCCCCGGGGGAATGATGGCTACACCTTC. Translation: CSPRGNDGYTF.

The chain recombines TRBV5-1 with TRBJ1-1; no firm D call. Germline CDR1 and CDR2: SGHRS and YFSETQ. V was clipped by 0 bases and J by 6 bases, with 12 bases between them. CDR3 length: 14 residues. CDR3 loop: CASSLGTLGAEAFF. DNA for the CDR3: TGCGCCAGCAGCTTGGGAACTCTTGGCGCTGAAGCTTTCTTT.

The J gene is TRBJ1-5, the V gene TRBV7-9; maybe TRBD1 (5 bases). In germline, CDR1 is SEHNR, CDR2 FQNEAQ (reference sequence). The CDR3 covers 15 residues. Trimming removed 3 bases from V and 4 bases from J, with 13 bases in between. CDR3: CASSLGQGLNQPQHF. DNA of the CDR3: TGTGCCAGCAGCTTGGGTCAGGGTTTGAATCAGCCCCAGCATTTT.

The gene calls are TRBV5-6 and TRBJ2-3; unclear D gene. Looked up from germline, CDR1 is SGHDT and CDR2 is YYEEEE. The V end lost 4 bases, the J end lost 2 bases, and 11 bases lay between the germline ends. This CDR3 spans 14 amino acids. The chain's CDR3 is CASSPTVPTDTQYF. The CDR3 nucleotides read TGTGCCAGCAGCCCTACGGTCCCCACAGATACGCAGTATTTT.

The rearrangement uses TRBV27 and TRBJ1-2, with 8 bases lining up with TRBD1. The junction had 2 bases not matched to a gene; V was cut back by 6 bases and J by 5 bases. The CDR3 length is 12 residues. Germline CDR1 is MNHEY and CDR2 is SMNVEV (reference sequence). The CDR3 nucleotides read TGTGCCAGCAGGGGGACAGGTTATGGCTACACCTTC. It encodes CASRGTGYGYTF.

The chain has TRBV5-4 and TRBJ2-3; TRBD2 is a possible D gene (5 bases). Looked up from germline, CDR1 is SGHNT and CDR2 is YYREEE (reference sequence). Trimming shortened V by 6 bases and J by 3 bases, and 5 bases separated the two germline ends. The CDR3 extends over 11 amino acids. The CDR3 nucleotides read TGTGCCAGCACGGGGACAGATACGCAGTATTTT. Its protein product is CASTGTDTQYF.

The chain recombines TRBV4-3 with TRBJ1-1, with 8 bases fitting TRBD1. CDR1 LGHNA and CDR2 YSLEER come from the germline V gene. The V segment lost 5 bases and the J segment 7 bases; nucleotides outside the gene matches: 6. This CDR3 region has 13 residues. The CDR3 coding sequence is TGCGCCAGCAGCGACACAGGGGGTAATGAAGCTTTCTTT. Protein sequence: CASSDTGGNEAFF.

This clone was seen once. The V and J genes are TRBV19 and TRBJ1-2; no clear D. The CDR3 covers 15 residues. CDR1 and CDR2 from the germline V gene are LNHDA and SQIVND (reference sequence). With 0 bases removed from V and 8 bases from J, the gap between germline ends came to 16 bases. CDR3 in amino acids: CASSIDPTQWAGYTF. The CDR3 DNA sequence: TGTGCCAGTAGTATAGACCCAACACAGTGGGCAGGCTACACCTTC. Full variable domain (rest looked up from reference TRBV19 and TRBJ1-2): DGGITQSPKYLFRKEGQNVTLSCEQNLNHDAMYWYRQDPGQGLRLIYYSQIVNDFQKGDIAEGYSVSREKKESFPLTVTSAQKNPTAFYLCASSIDPTQWAGYTFGSGTRLTVV.

The V and J genes are TRBV28 and TRBJ2-3, with D possibly being TRBD1 (5 bases). This CDR3 is built from 12 residues. Germline values: CDR1 MDHEN, CDR2 SYDVKM. V lost 7 bases, J lost 5 bases, and 10 bases lay in between. The CDR3 here is CASTEQGDTQYF. The DNA of the CDR3 is TGTGCCAGCACAGAGCAGGGAGATACGCAGTATTTT.